What follows are 7 T cell receptor beta chains derived from one specimen sequenced in a study of graft-versus-host responses after intestinal transplantation. Their target antigens are unknown. Profiled with immunoSEQ multiplex PCR; TCRdb holds only in-frame clones, not every one. This sample yields roughly 120,000 clones, of which roughly nine tenths are seen a single time; 0.2% to 0.25% belongs to the top ten. This sample comprised unstimulated CD4+ T cells sorted from spleen or lymph node cells, obtained before transplant. These receptors were taken from a human donor who was the organ donor for an intestinal transplant.

The rearrangement links TRBV7-2 to TRBJ2-3, with a tentative D call TRBD2 (5 bases). The CDR3 runs to 14 residues. The V and J ends lost 5 bases and 2 bases respectively, with 11 bases between them. CDR1 and CDR2 from the germline V gene are SGHTA and FQGNSA. CDR3 protein: CASSPRVITDTQYF. The DNA of the CDR3 is TGTGCCAGCAGCCCGCGGGTCATCACAGATACGCAGTATTTT.

The gene calls are TRBV10-2 and TRBJ2-5, with TRBD1 identical over 10 bases. This CDR3 region has 13 residues. The germline gives CDR1 WSHSY, CDR2 SAAADI. V gave up 6 bases and J gave up 5 bases; unmatched junction bases: 3. CDR3 nucleotides: TGCGCCAGCAGACGGACAGGGGGTGAGACCCAGTACTTC. Protein sequence: CASRRTGGETQYF.

The chain is built from TRBV6-5 and TRBJ1-3; possibly TRBD1 for D (5 bases). CDR3 length equals 13 residues. Germline CDR1 reads MNHEY; CDR2 reads SVGAGI. The V end lost 6 bases, the J end lost 0 bases, and 6 bases lay between the germline ends. Written as DNA, the CDR3 is TGTGCCAGCAGGGGGGTCTCTGGAAACACCATATATTTT. It is translated as CASRGVSGNTIYF.

The rearrangement uses TRBV5-4 and TRBJ1-1; the match to TRBD1 covers 7 bases. This CDR3 spans 14 amino acids. Trimming cost V 7 bases and J 4 bases; bases outside gene matches: 10. The germline gives CDR1 SGHNT, CDR2 YYREEE (reference sequence). The CDR3 reads CASRKGGASTEAFF. For the CDR3, the DNA is TGTGCCAGCCGCAAAGGGGGCGCGAGCACTGAAGCTTTCTTT.

V usage is TRBV28 and J usage is TRBJ2-3; 11 bases align to TRBD2. This CDR3 contains 13 residues. Looked up from germline, CDR1 is MDHEN and CDR2 is SYDVKM. With V trimmed by 10 bases and J by 6 bases, 6 bases remained unmatched. CDR3 residues: CATNPSGRDTQYF. Written as DNA, the CDR3 is TGTGCCACCAACCCTAGCGGGAGGGATACGCAGTATTTT. Drawing the rest from reference TRBV28 and TRBJ2-3, the complete variable domain is DVKVTQSSRYLVKRTGEKVFLECVQDMDHENMFWYRQDPGLGLRLIYFSYDVKMKEKGDIPEGYSVSREKKERFSLILESASTNQTSMYLCATNPSGRDTQYFGPGTRLTVL.

The CDR3 loop reads CASSRPTLNEQFF. The DNA of the CDR3 is TGTGCCAGCAGCCGGCCGACCCTCAATGAGCAGTTCTTC. This rearrangement joins TRBV7-2 to TRBJ2-1; D is unresolved. The germline CDR1 and CDR2 sequences are SGHTA and FQGNSA. This CDR3 is built from 13 residues. V lost 5 bases and J 6 bases, leaving 11 bases between the germline ends.

The V and J genes are TRBV6-1 and TRBJ2-3; 10 positions agree with TRBD2. Germline assignment: CDR1 MNHNS and CDR2 SASEGT. This CDR3 is 13 amino acids long. Unmatched junction bases numbered 5, after V lost 3 bases and J lost 11 bases. CDR3 sequence: CASSELTSGMQYF. CDR3 in DNA: TGTGCCAGCAGTGAGCTTACTAGCGGGATGCAGTATTTT.